The 23 T cell receptor beta chains given below trace back to one sample, sequenced in a study of blood T cell repertoires in COVID-19. This table comes from immunoSEQ multiplex PCR, and its TCRdb copy is limited to in-frame clones, with some not included. The table includes some 51,000 clones, about 93% detected once. The sample was peripheral blood. The receptors come from a human donor with active COVID-19. The donor label of this sample is uncertain.

The V and J genes are TRBV4-1 and TRBJ1-5, with 10 bases that match TRBD1. The V segment lost 2 bases and the J segment 3 bases; nucleotides outside the gene matches: 4. The CDR3 length is 16 residues. In germline, CDR1 is MGHRA, CDR2 YSYEKL. The CDR3 nucleotides read TGCGCCAGCAGCCAATTAGGACAGGGGGACAATCAGCCCCAGCATTTT. As protein: CASSQLGQGDNQPQHF.

The gene calls are TRBV7-2 and TRBJ1-2, with TRBD1 as a possible D gene (6 bases). This CDR3 spans 15 amino acids. With 5 bases removed from V and 0 bases from J, the gap between germline ends came to 13 bases. CDR1 and CDR2 from the germline V gene are SGHTA and FQGNSA. The CDR3, as DNA: TGTGCCAGCAGCCACAAGACAGGTGCTAACTATGGCTACACCTTC. It specifies CASSHKTGANYGYTF.

V gene TRBV27 combines with J gene TRBJ1-3; 7 bases map to TRBD1. CDR3 length equals 15 residues. V lost 7 bases, J lost 4 bases, and 10 bases stayed unmatched. Germline loops: CDR1 MNHEY, CDR2 SMNVEV (reference sequence). CDR3 protein: CASIAQGLGGNTIYF. CDR3 nucleotides: TGTGCCAGCATAGCACAGGGGTTGGGGGGAAACACCATATATTTT.

The gene calls are TRBV5-1 and TRBJ1-1, with a weak D call TRBD1 (5 bases). V was trimmed by 1 base and J by 8 bases, leaving 21 bases between them. The CDR3 totals 16 residues. CDR1 and CDR2 from the germline V gene are SGHRS and YFSETQ. The CDR3 is CASSLLGVQDKGEAFF. CDR3 nucleotide sequence: TGCGCCAGCAGCTTGTTAGGGGTCCAGGATAAAGGAGAAGCTTTCTTT.

This chain links TRBV29-1 with TRBJ1-1; 7 bases are shared with TRBD1. After removal of 3 bases from V and 4 bases from J, the junction contained 8 bases not matched to a gene. This CDR3 region has 14 residues. Germline V gene sequence: CDR1 SQVTM, CDR2 ANQGSEA. The CDR3 bases are TGCAGCGTTGATCCCGGGACAGCGGGCACTGAAGCTTTCTTT. Its translation is CSVDPGTAGTEAFF.

This rearrangement joins TRBV18 to TRBJ2-2, with 9 bases matching TRBD1. This CDR3 is 15 amino acids long. Germline CDR1 reads KGHSH; CDR2 reads LQKENI. Trimming at V came to 5 bases and at J to 6 bases, leaving 7 bases not matched to a gene. This CDR3 reads CASSRITGGPGELFF. CDR3 in DNA: TGTGCCAGCTCAAGGATTACAGGGGGCCCCGGGGAGCTGTTTTTT.

The J gene is TRBJ1-1, the V gene TRBV5-6, with 7 nucleotides matching TRBD1. CDR3 size: 12 residues. J was trimmed by 6 bases and V by 4 bases; bases with no gene match: 3. Germline-derived CDR1 and CDR2 are SGHDT and YYEEEE. In DNA, the CDR3 is TGTGCCAGCAGCAAGACAGGGCCTGAAGCTTTCTTT. It specifies CASSKTGPEAFF.

CDR3 sequence: CASCTSGGMDEQFF. In DNA form, the CDR3 reads TGTGCCAGCTGTACTAGCGGGGGAATGGATGAGCAGTTCTTC. This chain links TRBV7-2 with TRBJ2-1, with 11 bases lining up with TRBD2. The V and J ends lost 8 bases and 8 bases, in that order; junction bases with no gene match: 8. Looked up from germline, CDR1 is SGHTA and CDR2 is FQGNSA. CDR3 length: 14 amino acids.

The V call is TRBV15, the J call TRBJ1-5, with D uncertain. Germline V lookup: CDR1 LNHNV, CDR2 YYDKDF (reference sequence). CDR3 size: 12 residues. V lost 0 bases and J lost 7, with 4 bases in between. CDR3: CATSRDIQPQHF. CDR3 DNA: TGTGCCACCAGCAGAGATATCCAGCCCCAGCATTTT.

The count of this clone is one. The chain recombines TRBV9 with TRBJ1-1; no clear D gene. V was shortened by 0 bases and J by 0 bases, with 9 bases between the two germline ends. The CDR3 totals 15 residues. Germline lookup yields CDR1 SGDLS and CDR2 YYNGEE. Here the CDR3 DNA reads TGTGCCAGCAGCGTAGAAGGAGCCATGAACACTGAAGCTTTCTTT. Protein sequence: CASSVEGAMNTEAFF.

This sequence joins TRBV28 and TRBJ1-2; tentative D call: TRBD1 (6 bases). Germline values: CDR1 MDHEN, CDR2 SYDVKM. The V and J ends lost 1 base and 2 bases respectively, with 8 bases between them. The CDR3 is 14 residues long. The CDR3 sequence: CASSLYQGNYGYTF. CDR3 DNA sequence: TGTGCCAGCAGTTTATATCAGGGGAACTATGGCTACACCTTC.

This clone was seen only once. This chain connects TRBV15 to TRBJ1-2; 7 bases fit TRBD1. The CDR3 covers 15 residues. Trimming at V came to 1 base and at J to 8 bases, leaving 10 bases not matched to a gene. Germline V lookup: CDR1 LNHNV, CDR2 YYDKDF (reference sequence). The DNA for the CDR3 is TGTGCCACCAGCAGAGTGGGACAGAAACTATTAGGCTACACCTTC. Protein sequence: CATSRVGQKLLGYTF.

This chain joins TRBV20-1 and TRBJ2-1, with 7 positions matching TRBD1. The CDR3 has 11 amino acids. Germline V lookup: CDR1 DFQATT, CDR2 SNEGSKA (reference sequence). The trim removed 6 bases at V and 10 bases at J, leaving 6 bases unmatched. For the CDR3, the DNA is TGCAGTGCAGGACAGGAACGAGAGCAGTTCTTC. Encoded protein: CSAGQEREQFF.

CDR3: CASSSGQGTYTEAFF. As DNA, the CDR3 is TGCGCCAGCAGCTCGGGACAGGGGACTTACACTGAAGCTTTCTTT. V and J are TRBV5-1 and TRBJ1-1; 10 nucleotides match TRBD1. The ends lost 3 bases at V and 3 bases at J; junction bases unmatched: 5. CDR1 is SGHRS, CDR2 YFSETQ, per germline. This CDR3 has 15 amino acids.

This chain uses TRBV5-4 with TRBJ1-1, with D perhaps TRBD1 (6 bases). The V gene lost 0 bases and the J gene lost 7 bases, with 19 bases spanning the gap. The length of the CDR3 is 16 residues. CDR1 and CDR2 from the germline V gene are SGHNT and YYREEE (reference sequence). CDR3 residues: CASSLGAGDINYEAFF. The CDR3 bases are TGTGCCAGCAGCTTGGGGGCAGGGGATATCAACTATGAAGCTTTCTTT.

V is TRBV11-3 and J is TRBJ2-3; D unclear. The CDR3 extends over 13 amino acids. V lost 3 bases, J lost 5 bases, and 9 bases lay in between. Germline loops: CDR1 SGHNT, CDR2 YENEEA. In DNA form, the CDR3 reads TGTGCCAGCAGCTTGGGCGAAAGAGATACGCAGTATTTT. Protein sequence: CASSLGERDTQYF.

V and J are TRBV7-9 and TRBJ2-1, with D possibly being TRBD2 (7 bases). CDR1 SEHNR and CDR2 FQNEAQ come from the germline V gene (reference sequence). Between the trimmed V and J ends, which lost 3 bases and 5 bases, there was a span of 11 bases. CDR3 length: 14 residues. In nucleotides, the CDR3 is TGTGCCAGCAGCTTGTCCGGGGGGCACAATGAGCAGTTCTTC. Amino acids: CASSLSGGHNEQFF. Full variable domain (remainder filled in from reference TRBV7-9 and TRBJ2-1): DTGVSQNPRHKITKRGQNVTFRCDPISEHNRLYWYRQTLGQGPEFLTYFQNEAQLEKSRLLSDRFSAERPKGSFSTLEIQRTEQGDSAMYLCASSLSGGHNEQFFGPGTRLTVL.

V gene TRBV5-1 combines with J gene TRBJ2-2; tentative D call: TRBD1 (6 bases). The CDR3 totals 16 residues. Germline V lookup: CDR1 SGHRS, CDR2 YFSETQ. V was pared by 6 bases and J by 2 bases, with 17 bases between. The DNA for the CDR3 is TGCGCCAGCATCTTAGACAGGATAGAAAACACCGGGGAGCTGTTTTTT. It encodes CASILDRIENTGELFF.

This clone was recorded once. This CDR3 is CASSQAPGGLYNEQFF. Here the CDR3 DNA reads TGTGCCAGCAGCCAAGCTCCAGGGGGCCTCTACAATGAGCAGTTCTTC. The chain combines TRBV3-1 (or the pseudogene TRBV3-2) with TRBJ2-1, with 8 bases that match TRBD1. The CDR3 runs to 16 residues. The trim removed 1 base at V and 3 bases at J, leaving 5 bases unmatched. CDR1 is LGHDT and CDR2 is YNNKEL in the germline V gene (reference sequence).

The V gene is TRBV6-5, the J gene TRBJ2-5, with TRBD1 as a possible D gene (5 bases). CDR1 MNHEY and CDR2 SVGAGI come from the germline V gene. This CDR3 has 12 residues. The V and J ends lost 11 bases and 1 base respectively, with 11 bases between them. This CDR3 is CAGAGLQETQYF. CDR3 nucleotide sequence: TGTGCCGGGGCAGGGCTCCAAGAGACCCAGTACTTC.

This rearrangement joins TRBV5-8 to TRBJ1-2, with a possible D match to TRBD1 (5 bases). Germline values: CDR1 SGHTS, CDR2 YDEGEE. Trimming removed 3 bases at V and 8 bases at J, with 23 bases between. The CDR3 contains 16 residues. CDR3: CASSYRAGGNLRGYTF. The CDR3 coding sequence is TGTGCCAGCAGCTACCGGGCCGGGGGGAACCTGCGGGGCTACACCTTC. The whole variable domain, filled in from reference TRBV5-8 and TRBJ1-2, reads EAGVTQSPTHLIKTRGQQATLRCSPISGHTSVYWYQQALGLGLQFLLWYDEGEERNRGNFPPRFSGRQFPNYSSELNVNALELEDSALYLCASSYRAGGNLRGYTFGSGTRLTVV.

The chain employs TRBV2 and TRBJ2-7; TRBD2 matches 9 bases. Germline values: CDR1 SNHLY, CDR2 FYNNEI. The CDR3 contains 14 residues. The V and J ends lost 6 bases and 1 base, in that order; junction bases with no gene match: 4. The CDR3 DNA reads as TGTGCCAGCAGCCTGACTAGCGGTTCCTACGAGCAGTACGTC. This sequence encodes CASSLTSGSYEQYV.

This clone is a singleton in its sample. The chain is built from TRBV7-9 and TRBJ1-1, with TRBD1 matching 12 bases. The CDR3 runs 16 residues. The germline V gene encodes CDR1 SEHNR and CDR2 FQNEAQ (reference sequence). V gave up 5 bases and J gave up 3 bases; unmatched junction bases: 7. The chain's CDR3 is CASSKPGQGADTEAFF. The CDR3 nucleotides are TGTGCCAGCAGCAAACCGGGACAGGGGGCCGACACTGAAGCTTTCTTT.